The next 16 T cell receptor beta chains were all read from a single sample in a study of cytomegalovirus exposure and HLA in healthy donors. It was with 60 Vbeta and 13 Jbeta primers that the PCR ran. Profiled with immunoSEQ multiplex PCR; TCRdb holds only in-frame clones, not every one. This sample has approximately 100,000 clones, with 85% found just once. Sequenced input: PBMCs. Source of these receptors: a man aged 35 to 55 in good health and CMV-seropositive.

The chain carries TRBV11-2 and TRBJ2-5; D perhaps matches TRBD1 (5 bases). Germline CDR1 reads SGHAT; CDR2 reads FQNNGV. The CDR3 extends over 15 amino acids. V was clipped by 4 bases and J by 1 base, with 13 bases between them. For the CDR3, the DNA is TGTGCCAGCAGCTCACTCCTCAGGGTCCAAGAGACCCAGTACTTC. It yields the protein CASSSLLRVQETQYF.

The chain combines TRBV4-1 with TRBJ2-5; D is perhaps TRBD2 (6 bases). Looked up from germline, CDR1 is MGHRA and CDR2 is YSYEKL. There are 16 residues in the CDR3. The germline V and J ends were trimmed by 1 base and 3 bases, with 15 bases remaining between them. The DNA for the CDR3 is TGCGCCAGCAGCCAAGCCCGGACTATCGAGAAAGAGACCCAGTACTTC. It yields the protein CASSQARTIEKETQYF.

The genes are TRBV21-1 and TRBJ2-5; the D segment call TRBD2 is taken from the table without a DNA check. The J call is doubtful: the DNA matches TRBJ2-7 better. TRBV21-1 is assigned pseudogene status. CDR3 length: 14 amino acids. CDR3 DNA: TGTGCCAGCAGCAAAGCTAGCGGGGGATACGAGCAGTACTTC. This encodes CASSKASGGYEQYF.

This chain uses TRBV6-1 with TRBJ1-6; 7 bases are shared with TRBD1. The CDR3 contains 13 residues. Germline-derived CDR1 and CDR2 are MNHNS and SASEGT. V was clipped by 6 bases and J by 10 bases; unmatched bases: 6. The CDR3 region has the DNA TGTGCCAGCAGCAGGGGGAGCCAATCACCCCTCCACTTT. Amino acids: CASSRGSQSPLHF.

The genes are TRBV29-1 and TRBJ2-6; possible D gene TRBD2, 7 bases. V was cut by 0 bases and J by 2 bases, with 11 bases left in between. The CDR3 consists of 16 residues. Germline loops: CDR1 SQVTM, CDR2 ANQGSEA. CDR3 in DNA: TGCAGCGTTGAAGATGGGGGGGGGCCTGGGGCCAACGTCCTGACTTTC. This codes for CSVEDGGGPGANVLTF.

V and J are TRBV7-3 and TRBJ2-7, with 11 bases identical to TRBD1. V shed 6 bases, J shed 6 bases, and the junction held 7 bases outside the gene matches. The CDR3 runs 14 residues. Germline CDR1 reads SGHTA; CDR2 reads FQGTGA. The CDR3 here is CASSIGTGGREQYF. The CDR3 DNA reads as TGTGCCAGCAGTATAGGGACAGGGGGTCGCGAGCAGTACTTC.

The gene calls are TRBV11-3 and TRBJ1-4; 7 nucleotides agree with TRBD1. This CDR3 region has 15 residues. V lost 5 bases, J lost 1 base, and 4 bases stayed unmatched. CDR1 and CDR2 (germline): SGHNT, YENEEA. The CDR3 sequence: CASSANRGTNEKLFF. The DNA of the CDR3 is TGTGCCAGCAGCGCGAACAGGGGAACTAATGAAAAACTGTTTTTT.

The rearrangement joins TRBV7-2 to TRBJ1-4, with D unresolved. Germline lookup yields CDR1 SGHTA and CDR2 FQGNSA. Trimming cost V 1 base and J 0 bases, with 6 bases left between them. The CDR3 has 15 residues. The CDR3 loop is CASSLVPATNEKLFF. The CDR3 nucleotides are TGTGCCAGCAGCTTAGTTCCAGCAACTAATGAAAAACTGTTTTTT.

This chain uses TRBV10-2 with TRBJ2-7, with unresolved D. Trimming pared 7 bases from V and 3 bases from J, leaving 13 bases between. Germline-derived CDR1 and CDR2 are WSHSY and SAAADI. This CDR3 is 13 amino acids long. In DNA form, the CDR3 reads TGCGCCAGCACTGACCCGCGGCACTACGAGCAGTACTTC. Its protein product is CASTDPRHYEQYF.

The chain employs TRBV19 and TRBJ2-3; TRBD2 matches 7 bases. With 8 bases clipped from V and 1 base from J, the junction kept 6 bases outside the gene matches. Germline V lookup: CDR1 LNHDA, CDR2 SQIVND (reference sequence). The CDR3 is 14 amino acids. CDR3 amino acids: CASRPGGGTDTQYF. In DNA, the CDR3 is TGTGCCAGTCGACCGGGGGGAGGCACAGATACGCAGTATTTT.

The rearrangement joins TRBV7-3 to TRBJ2-5; unclear D gene. V lost 11 bases to trimming and J lost 11 bases, with 12 bases between them. CDR1 is SGHTA, CDR2 FQGTGA, per germline. The CDR3 totals 9 residues. CDR3 residues: CAPNGEQYF. The CDR3, as DNA: TGTGCCCCCAATGGTGAGCAGTACTTC.

The chain carries TRBV19 and TRBJ2-3; possible D gene TRBD2, 5 bases. V was clipped by 7 bases and J by 2 bases, with 16 bases between them. Germline CDR1 LNHDA, CDR2 SQIVND (reference sequence). The CDR3 sequence is 15 residues long. The CDR3 coding sequence is TGTGCCAGTACCTCTTTCCGGGGTAACACAGATACGCAGTATTTT. Translated, it gives CASTSFRGNTDTQYF.

This clone was picked up one time. The V call is TRBV28, the J call TRBJ1-2, with unresolved D. V lost 3 bases and J 2 bases, leaving 10 bases between the germline ends. From germline, CDR1 is MDHEN and CDR2 SYDVKM. CDR3 length: 14 residues. The CDR3 DNA is TGTGCCAGCAGTTTTCCTAGGCCCAACTATGGCTACACCTTC. Amino acids: CASSFPRPNYGYTF.

The chain links TRBV28 to TRBJ2-1, with TRBD2 matching 16 bases. The CDR3 contains 17 residues. The germline CDR1 and CDR2 sequences are MDHEN and SYDVKM. The ends lost 3 bases at V and 5 bases at J; junction bases unmatched: 4. CDR3 in DNA: TGTGCCAGCAGTTTCCCCGGGACTAGCGGGAGGGACAATGAGCAGTTCTTC. Translation gives CASSFPGTSGRDNEQFF.

The chain joins TRBV7-2 to TRBJ2-3, with 9 nucleotides matching TRBD1. The germline gives CDR1 SGHTA, CDR2 FQGNSA. This CDR3 spans 15 amino acids. V shed 8 bases and J 3 bases; nucleotides not matched to a gene: 9. CDR3 residues: CASDSPGQGTDTQYF. The CDR3 DNA is TGTGCCAGCGACTCCCCGGGACAGGGAACAGATACGCAGTATTTT.

The chain links TRBV18 to TRBJ2-3; 15 bases map to TRBD2. Per the germline V gene, CDR1 is KGHSH and CDR2 is LQKENI. With 0 bases clipped from V and 6 bases from J, the junction kept 4 bases outside the gene matches. The CDR3 loop spans 17 amino acids. CDR3 sequence: CASSPPGLAGGGDTQYF. As DNA, the CDR3 is TGTGCCAGCTCACCACCGGGACTAGCGGGGGGAGGTGATACGCAGTATTTT.